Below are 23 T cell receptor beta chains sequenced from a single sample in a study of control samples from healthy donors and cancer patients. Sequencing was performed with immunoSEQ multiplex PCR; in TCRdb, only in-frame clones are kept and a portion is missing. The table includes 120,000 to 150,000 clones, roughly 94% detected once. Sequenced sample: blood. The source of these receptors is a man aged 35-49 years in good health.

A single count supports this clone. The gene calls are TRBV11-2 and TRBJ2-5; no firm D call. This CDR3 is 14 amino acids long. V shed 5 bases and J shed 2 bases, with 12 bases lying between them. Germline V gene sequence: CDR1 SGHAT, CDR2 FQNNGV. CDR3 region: CASSQLNRQETQYF. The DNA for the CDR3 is TGTGCCAGCAGCCAGCTGAATCGGCAAGAGACCCAGTACTTC.

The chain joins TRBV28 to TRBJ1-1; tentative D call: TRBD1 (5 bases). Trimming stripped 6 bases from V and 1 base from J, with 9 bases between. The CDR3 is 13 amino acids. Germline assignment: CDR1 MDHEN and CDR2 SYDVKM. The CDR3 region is CASSKGRNTEAFF. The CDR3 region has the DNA TGTGCCAGCAGCAAGGGGAGGAACACTGAAGCTTTCTTT.

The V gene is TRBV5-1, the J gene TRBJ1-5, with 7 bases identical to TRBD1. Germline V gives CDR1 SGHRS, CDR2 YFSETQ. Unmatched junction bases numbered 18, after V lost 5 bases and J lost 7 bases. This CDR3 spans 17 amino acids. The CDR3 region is CASSLYGGQKEFQPQHF. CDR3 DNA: TGCGCCAGCAGTCTATACGGGGGACAGAAAGAATTCCAGCCCCAGCATTTT.

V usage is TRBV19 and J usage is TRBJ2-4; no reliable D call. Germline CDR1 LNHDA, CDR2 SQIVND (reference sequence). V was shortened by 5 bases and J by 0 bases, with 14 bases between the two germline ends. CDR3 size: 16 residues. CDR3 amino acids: CASSSRQELAKNIQYF. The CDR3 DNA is TGTGCCAGTAGTTCTCGACAAGAACTAGCCAAAAACATTCAGTACTTC.

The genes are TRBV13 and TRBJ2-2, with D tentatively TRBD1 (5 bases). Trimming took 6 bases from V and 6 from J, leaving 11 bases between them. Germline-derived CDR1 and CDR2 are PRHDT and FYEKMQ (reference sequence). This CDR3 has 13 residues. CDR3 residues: CASSFAGSGELFF. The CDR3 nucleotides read TGTGCCAGCAGTTTTGCAGGGTCCGGGGAGCTGTTTTTT.

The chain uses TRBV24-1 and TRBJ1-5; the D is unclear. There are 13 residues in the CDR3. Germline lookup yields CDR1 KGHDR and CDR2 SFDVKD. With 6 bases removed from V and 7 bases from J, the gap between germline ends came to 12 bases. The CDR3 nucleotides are TGTGCCACCAGTAGGGAAGGAGGCCAGCCCCAGCATTTT. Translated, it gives CATSREGGQPQHF.

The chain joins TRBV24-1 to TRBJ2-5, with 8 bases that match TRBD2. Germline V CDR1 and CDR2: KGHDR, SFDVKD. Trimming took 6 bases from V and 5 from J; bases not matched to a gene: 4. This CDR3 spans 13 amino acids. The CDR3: CATSTREVETQYF. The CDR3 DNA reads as TGTGCCACCAGTACGCGGGAGGTCGAGACCCAGTACTTC.

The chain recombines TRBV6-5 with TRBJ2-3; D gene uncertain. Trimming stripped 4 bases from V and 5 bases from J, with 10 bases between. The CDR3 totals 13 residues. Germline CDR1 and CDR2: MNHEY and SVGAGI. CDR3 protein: CASSSLGRDTQYF. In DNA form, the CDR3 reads TGTGCCAGCAGTTCCTTAGGTCGAGATACGCAGTATTTT.

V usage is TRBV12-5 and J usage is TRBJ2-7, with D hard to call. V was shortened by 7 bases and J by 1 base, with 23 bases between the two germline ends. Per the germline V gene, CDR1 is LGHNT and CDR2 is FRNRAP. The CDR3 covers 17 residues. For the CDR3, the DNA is TGTGCTAGTGACCCCCGGATCCAAACACCAAAATCCTACGAGCAGTACTTC. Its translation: CASDPRIQTPKSYEQYF. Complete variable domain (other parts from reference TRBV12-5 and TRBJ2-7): DARVTQTPRHKVTEMGQEVTMRCQPILGHNTVFWYRQTMMQGLELLAYFRNRAPLDDSGMPKDRFSAEMPDATLATLKIQPSEPRDSAVYFCASDPRIQTPKSYEQYFGPGTRLTVT.

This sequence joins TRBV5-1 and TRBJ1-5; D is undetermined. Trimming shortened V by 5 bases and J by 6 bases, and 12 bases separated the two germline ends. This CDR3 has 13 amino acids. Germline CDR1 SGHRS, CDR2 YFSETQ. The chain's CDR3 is CASRVESGQPQHF. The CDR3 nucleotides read TGCGCCAGCAGAGTAGAGAGCGGTCAGCCCCAGCATTTT.

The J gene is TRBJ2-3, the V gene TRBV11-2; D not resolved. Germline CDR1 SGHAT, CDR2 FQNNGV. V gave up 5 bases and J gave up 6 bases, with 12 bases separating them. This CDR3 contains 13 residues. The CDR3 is CASSNLYYDTQYF. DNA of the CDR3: TGTGCCAGCAGCAACCTGTATTACGATACGCAGTATTTT. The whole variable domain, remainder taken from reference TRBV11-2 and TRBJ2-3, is EAGVAQSPRYKIIEKRQSVAFWCNPISGHATLYWYQQILGQGPKLLIQFQNNGVVDDSQLPKDRFSAERLKGVDSTLKIQPAKLEDSAVYLCASSNLYYDTQYFGPGTRLTVL.

CDR3 nucleotides: TGTGCCAGCAGAGTCAGACAGGGTAGGAGCAATCAGCCCCAGCATTTT. Residues: CASRVRQGRSNQPQHF. V usage is TRBV28 and J usage is TRBJ1-5, with 7 bases identical to TRBD1. V lost 6 bases, J lost 1 base, and 9 bases stayed unmatched. The CDR3 is made up of 16 amino acids. Germline V gene lookup returns CDR1 MDHEN and CDR2 SYDVKM. Looking up the rest from reference TRBV28 and TRBJ1-5 gives the full variable domain: DVKVTQSSRYLVKRTGEKVFLECVQDMDHENMFWYRQDPGLGLRLIYFSYDVKMKEKGDIPEGYSVSREKKERFSLILESASTNQTSMYLCASRVRQGRSNQPQHFGDGTRLSIL.

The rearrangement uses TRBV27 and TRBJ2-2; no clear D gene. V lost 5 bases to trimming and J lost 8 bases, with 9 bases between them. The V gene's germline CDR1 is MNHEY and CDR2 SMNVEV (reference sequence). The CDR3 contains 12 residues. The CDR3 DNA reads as TGTGCCAGCAGTCCTGAACATGGGGAGCTGTTTTTT. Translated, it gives CASSPEHGELFF.

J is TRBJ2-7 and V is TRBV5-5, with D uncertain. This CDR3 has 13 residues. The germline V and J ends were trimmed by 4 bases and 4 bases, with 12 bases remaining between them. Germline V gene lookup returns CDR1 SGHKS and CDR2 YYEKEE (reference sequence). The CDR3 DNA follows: TGTGCCAGCAGCCTGCAATCCCGGTACGAGCAGTACTTC. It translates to CASSLQSRYEQYF.

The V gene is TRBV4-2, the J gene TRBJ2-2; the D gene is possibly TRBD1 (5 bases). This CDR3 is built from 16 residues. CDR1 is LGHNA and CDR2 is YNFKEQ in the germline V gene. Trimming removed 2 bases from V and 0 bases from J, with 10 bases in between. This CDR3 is CASSQLTGSNTGELFF. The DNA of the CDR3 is TGTGCCAGCAGCCAACTAACAGGTTCGAACACCGGGGAGCTGTTTTTT.

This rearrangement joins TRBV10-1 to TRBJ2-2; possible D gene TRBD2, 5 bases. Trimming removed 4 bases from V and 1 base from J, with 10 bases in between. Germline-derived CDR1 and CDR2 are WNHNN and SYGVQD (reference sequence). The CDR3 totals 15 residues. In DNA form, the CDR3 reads TGCGCCAGCAGTGGATCTCGGGGGAACACCGGGGAGCTGTTTTTT. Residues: CASSGSRGNTGELFF.

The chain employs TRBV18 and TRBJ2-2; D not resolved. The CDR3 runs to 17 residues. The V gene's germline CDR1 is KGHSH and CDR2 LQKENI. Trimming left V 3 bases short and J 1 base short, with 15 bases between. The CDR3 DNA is TGTGCCAGCTCACCCCCGCCCCCCACGAGGAACACCGGGGAGCTGTTTTTT. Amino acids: CASSPPPPTRNTGELFF.

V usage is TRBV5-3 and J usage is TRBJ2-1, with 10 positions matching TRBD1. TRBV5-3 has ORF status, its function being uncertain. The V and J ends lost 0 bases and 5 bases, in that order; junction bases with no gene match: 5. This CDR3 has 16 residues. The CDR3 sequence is CARSLVGDRGHNEQFF. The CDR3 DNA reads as TGTGCCAGAAGCTTGGTGGGGGACAGGGGACACAATGAGCAGTTCTTC.

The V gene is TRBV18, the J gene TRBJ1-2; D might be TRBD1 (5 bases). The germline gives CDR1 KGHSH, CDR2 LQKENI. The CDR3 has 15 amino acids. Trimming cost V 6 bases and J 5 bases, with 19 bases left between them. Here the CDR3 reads CASSPGTGAKYGYTF. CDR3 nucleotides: TGTGCCAGCTCCCCCGGGACGGGCGCGAAGTATGGCTACACCTTC.

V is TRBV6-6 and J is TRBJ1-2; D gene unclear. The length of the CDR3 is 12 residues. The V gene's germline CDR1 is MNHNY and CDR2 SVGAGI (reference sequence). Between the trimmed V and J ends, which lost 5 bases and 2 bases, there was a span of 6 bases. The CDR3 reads CASSGPNYGYTF. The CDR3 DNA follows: TGTGCCAGCAGTGGACCGAACTATGGCTACACCTTC.

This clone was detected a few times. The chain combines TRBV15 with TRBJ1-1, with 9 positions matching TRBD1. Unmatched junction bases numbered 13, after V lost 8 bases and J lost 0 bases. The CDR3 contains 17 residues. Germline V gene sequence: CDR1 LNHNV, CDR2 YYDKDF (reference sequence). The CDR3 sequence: CATQSGTGLSMNTEAFF. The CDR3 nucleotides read TGTGCCACCCAATCCGGGACAGGGTTATCGATGAACACTGAAGCTTTCTTT. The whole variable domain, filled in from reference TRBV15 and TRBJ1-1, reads DAMVIQNPRYQVTQFGKPVTLSCSQTLNHNVMYWYQQKSSQAPKLLFHYYDKDFNNEADTPDNFQSRRPNTSFCFLDIRSPGLGDTAMYLCATQSGTGLSMNTEAFFGQGTRLTVV.

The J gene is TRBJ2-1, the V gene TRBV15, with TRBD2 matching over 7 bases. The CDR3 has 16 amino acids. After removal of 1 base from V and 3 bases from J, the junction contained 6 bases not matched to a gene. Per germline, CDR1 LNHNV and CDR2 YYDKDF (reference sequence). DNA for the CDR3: TGTGCCACCAGCAGAGGTACTAGCGTAATCTACAATGAGCAGTTCTTC. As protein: CATSRGTSVIYNEQFF.

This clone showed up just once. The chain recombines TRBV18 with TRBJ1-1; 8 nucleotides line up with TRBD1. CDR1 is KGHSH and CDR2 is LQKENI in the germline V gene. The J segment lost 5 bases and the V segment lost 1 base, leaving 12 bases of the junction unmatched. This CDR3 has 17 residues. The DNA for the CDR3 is TGTGCCAGCTCACCACGTTCTTTCCAGGGGGCAGGTACTGAAGCTTTCTTT. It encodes CASSPRSFQGAGTEAFF. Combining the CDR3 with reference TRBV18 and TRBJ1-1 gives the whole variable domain NAGVMQNPRHLVRRRGQEARLRCSPMKGHSHVYWYRQLPEEGLKFMVYLQKENIIDESGMPKERFSAEFPKEGPSILRIQQVVRGDSAAYFCASSPRSFQGAGTEAFFGQGTRLTVV.